The entry below describes one T cell receptor (beta chain). Its target antigen remains unknown. Qualities for individual bases were not recorded, and no much larger clone is one base off. Library method: the immunoSEQ multiplex PCR assay. DNA from the cultured and isolated CD4+ T cells underwent TCR beta CDR3 sequencing. As for the original processing: Non-productive TCR sequences were removed and reads were trimmed to the CDR3 region, keeping CDR3s of at least 7 amino acids. Antigen-specific clonotypes were identified using the MANAFEST web app by comparison of expansion in peptide wells against reference cultures. To be called positive, a clone needed expansion at FDR<0.05 compared with the reference and with all other wells, an odds ratio greater than 5, and a frequency greater than 0.1% in two replicate wells. A clonotype was defined as cross-reactive if the clonotype was significantly expanded both in SARS-CoV-2 spike wells and in at least one common cold coronavirus spike condition. Using the stringdist R package, CDR3 similarity was measured by Levenshtein distance, and unrooted trees were constructed with ape in R 3.6.1. TCRdb limited this immuneACCESS table to in-frame rearrangements with V and J called. A share of clones is missing; checked studies link under half to unresolved V genes, and the rest is unexplained. The DNA was the basis for D and trimming; V, J and clone size are from that table. This sample lists about 59,000 clones; 75% to 85% were detected once. Together, the top ten hold 2% of the sample.

The ViraFEST assay stimulated PBMC with viral peptide pools and then used TCR sequencing to identify antigen-specific CD4+ T cell clonotypes by expansion. After less than 13 days of culture, CD4+ T cells were isolated with the EasySep CD4+ T cell isolation kit. Each participant received two doses of an mRNA SARS-CoV-2 vaccine, either BNT162b2 or mRNA-1273. Negative nucleocapsid antibody results before and after vaccination confirmed that the healthy vaccine recipients had no prior SARS-CoV-2 infection. Each well held fewer than 2.5 million PBMC cultured in IMDM containing roughly 5.1% human AB serum, 8.5 to 10 IU/ml IL-2 and gentamicin, along with 10 ug/ml peptides. On days 3 and 7, half of the culture medium was replaced with fresh IL-2-containing medium. Unless noted otherwise, every peptide stimulation condition was cultured in triplicate wells. PBMC were separated from whole blood using Ficoll-Paque Plus gradient centrifugation and were then either cryopreserved at -140C or used fresh. Overlapping peptide pools spanned the spike proteins of SARS-CoV-2 and the common cold coronaviruses HCoV-NL63, HCoV-OC43 and HCoV-229E. The QIAamp micro DNA kit was used to extract genomic DNA from the cultured CD4+ T cells.

These data come from a study of vaccination effects on CD4 cells after COVID-19 (dated 2022 in TCRdb). The study in broad terms: Across the study, the median time from the second dose to post-vaccine sampling was 72 days (range 14 to 241). In both COVID-19 convalescent patients and infection-naive vaccine recipients, the study compared SARS-CoV-2 spike-specific CD4+ TCR repertoires from before mRNA vaccination with those from after it. A total of 10 COVID-19 convalescent patients and a handful of SARS-CoV-2-naive healthy vaccine recipients were included in the full study. The Oncomine TCR Beta short-read assay on an Illumina iSeq 100 was used to sequence cultures from other donors in the study.

The CDR3, cysteine through phenylalanine, is 17 amino acids long. Here the CDR3 DNA is all that survives: 51 bases in frame from base 1. Clipping removes 1 base from V and 2 bases from J, with 4 as the unmatched junction base count. For CDR1 and CDR2, the germline V gene lists SGHRS and YFSETQ. Study-wide findings and limitations: Among healthy vaccine recipients, nearly all vaccine-induced clones were SARS-CoV-2 mono-reactive, and only 1 of 255 was cross-reactive with common cold coronaviruses. Only a small number of convalescent patients were included, and no early post-infection timepoints were available, which limited the study. Clones induced by infection and clones induced by vaccination both contracted markedly at late timepoints after vaccination, which fits with T cell responses waning over time.

This clonotype originated in a human donor who received a COVID-19 vaccine. The chain employs TRBV5-1 and TRBJ2-2, with 11 bases in between that match TRBD1. The sample here was CD4+ T cells from PBMCs cultured with HCoV-OC43 spike peptides, taken after COVID-19 vaccination. This specimen's cell subset or site label, per the study, means: HCoV-OC43 spike overlapping peptide pool stimulation. CDR3 reads: CASSLTRTGGNTGELFF. At the DNA level, the sequence is TGCGCCAGCAGCTTGACCCGGACAGGGGGCAACACCGGGGAGCTGTTTTTT.